This T cell receptor (beta chain) was recorded in a study of blood T cells in healthy people across ages. Notes on the study in general: Donor CMV infection status was unknown, possibly confounding age-related changes in expanded clonotypes. TCR beta diversity, measured per million T cells, fell in a roughly linear way with age.

Points on this clonotype: Its antigen remains unidentified.

The second PCR ran about 6 to 12 cycles with a sample-barcoded 5' primer and J-beta primers. TCRdb recomputed calls from the 5' RACE reads with MiXCR, one row per CDR3 protein. The table includes roughly 1.4 million distinct CDR3 sequences, approximately 63% detected once. Donors were systemically healthy Caucasian individuals from Russia aged about 6 to 95 years. Each donor's blood draw was roughly 10 milliliters of peripheral blood. The CDR3 has 14 residues. The germline CDR1 and CDR2 sequences are DFQATT and SNEGSKA (reference sequence). The chain is built from TRBV20-1 and TRBJ2-1; no clear D gene. TRBJ2-7 matches the DNA end more closely, so the J call is doubtful. The sequence derives from a man younger than 35 in good health. Sequencing input: blood. The CDR3 bases are TGCAGTGCTAGATACAGAGACTCCTACAATGAGCAGTACTTC. Translation gives CSARYRDSYNEQYF.